This T cell receptor beta chain was identified during a study of blood T cell repertoires in COVID-19. The J segment lost 3 bases and the V segment lost 6 bases, leaving 4 bases of the junction unmatched. The CDR3 covers 13 residues. From germline, CDR1 is MDHEN and CDR2 SYDVKM. Participant ages covered 18 to 89 years across about two dozen US areas. Cohort 3 donors were reported recovered after two negative PCRs, clearance, or symptom resolution. Methods used by the authors: Estimated nucleated cell counts came from reference gene primer amplification. Method: immunoSEQ multiplex PCR; TCRdb's copy keeps in-frame clones and lacks some. For V, J and clone size, that table is used; D and trimming come from the DNA. The table has 350,000 or so clones, roughly nine tenths seen once; the top ten hold less than 20%. A word on this clone: The sample holds other DNA sequences that translate to the same CDR3.

This clonotype originated in a woman aged 25 to 39 who had recovered from COVID-19. The sample taken for sequencing was PBMCs or T cells enriched from blood (not recorded which). The chain combines TRBV28 with TRBJ2-7; 8 positions match TRBD1. This chain's CDR3 is CASSLDRGYEQYF. CDR3 bases: TGTGCCAGCAGCCTCGACAGGGGCTACGAGCAGTACTTC.